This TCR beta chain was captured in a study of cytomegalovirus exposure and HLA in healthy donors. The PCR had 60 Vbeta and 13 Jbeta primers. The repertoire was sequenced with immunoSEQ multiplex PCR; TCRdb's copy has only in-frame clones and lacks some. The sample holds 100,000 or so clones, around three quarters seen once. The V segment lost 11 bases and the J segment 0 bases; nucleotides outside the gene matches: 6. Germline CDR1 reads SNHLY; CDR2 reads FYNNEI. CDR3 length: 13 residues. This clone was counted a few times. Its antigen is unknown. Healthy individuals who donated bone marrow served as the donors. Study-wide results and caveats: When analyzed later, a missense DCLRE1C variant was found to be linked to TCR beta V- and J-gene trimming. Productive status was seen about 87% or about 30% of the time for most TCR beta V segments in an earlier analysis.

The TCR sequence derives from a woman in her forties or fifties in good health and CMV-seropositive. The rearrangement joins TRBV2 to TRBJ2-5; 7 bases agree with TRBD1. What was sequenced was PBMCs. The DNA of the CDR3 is TGTGCCGGCCAAGGGGGCCACCAAGAGACCCAGTACTTC. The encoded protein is CAGQGGHQETQYF.